The 4 T cell receptor beta chains presented below share a single source sample, sequenced in a study of beta chain features in type 1 diabetes. General study findings and limits: Among patients with Type 1 diabetes, TCRB CDR3s were moderately but significantly shorter in every one of the four CD4+ subsets.

The whole isolated RNA underwent reverse transcription, so sequencing captured expressed TCRB transcripts. Using immunoSEQ multiplex PCR, the repertoire was profiled, and TCRdb retains in-frame clones only, with some absent. The sample holds some 290,000 clones, roughly 24% seen once. No antigen has been assigned to these receptors. Specimen: naive CD4+ T cells from blood. All receptors derive from a woman in her twenties or thirties with type 1 diabetes.

This clone was seen a handful of times. This rearrangement joins TRBV18 to TRBJ1-1; 7 nucleotides align to TRBD1. The CDR3 contains 14 residues. Germline V gene sequence: CDR1 KGHSH, CDR2 LQKENI. J was trimmed by 1 base and V by 3 bases; bases with no gene match: 2. CDR3 DNA: TGTGCCAGCTCACCTAGGGACAGGAACACTGAAGCTTTCTTT. Residues: CASSPRDRNTEAFF.

The chain employs TRBV7-9 and TRBJ1-3; 8 bases fit TRBD1. This CDR3 spans 15 amino acids. V shed 4 bases, J shed 1 base, and the junction held 3 bases outside the gene matches. Germline CDR1 SEHNR, CDR2 FQNEAQ (reference sequence). DNA of the CDR3: TGTGCCAGCAGCTCCAGGGGGCTATCTGGAAACACCATATATTTT. Protein: CASSSRGLSGNTIYF.

The rearrangement joins TRBV29-1 to TRBJ2-1, with TRBD2 matching over 8 bases. J gave up 3 bases and V 3 bases, and 4 bases lay outside the gene matches. This CDR3 contains 14 residues. The germline V gene has CDR1 SQVTM and CDR2 ANQGSEA. In DNA, the CDR3 is TGCAGCGTTGATCCCCGGGGGGGCTACAATGAGCAGTTCTTC. Protein sequence: CSVDPRGGYNEQFF.

This clone was counted between two and nine times. The CDR3 DNA is TGTGCCTGTTCGAGCGGCCCCTACGAGCAGTACTTC. Protein sequence: CACSSGPYEQYF. V gene TRBV30 combines with J gene TRBJ2-7; possibly TRBD2 for D (5 bases). Germline values: CDR1 GTSNPN, CDR2 SVGIG (reference sequence). V was shortened by 6 bases and J by 2 bases, with 11 bases between the two germline ends. There are 12 residues in the CDR3.